Listed below are T cell receptor beta chains from one sample, sequenced in a study of CD8 T cells in Susac syndrome. TCRdb independently ran MiXCR on the immunoSEQ multiplex PCR reads; one entry per CDR3 protein. The profile shows hundreds of thousands of distinct CDR3 sequences, about 90% of them singletons. Sequences were obtained from CD8+ T cells from PBMCs. The receptors derive from a human donor with multiple sclerosis. Both conserved end residues are part of each CDR3. A D gene is named only where the DNA matches it firmly. Rows may omit the clone size; those that give it use once, few, many or a size class.

CDR3nt,CDR3aa,abundance,j_gene,d_gene,v_gene
TGTGCCAGCAGCTTAGCGGGGGGCGCTGGGGCCAACGTCCTGACTTTC,CASSLAGGAGANVLTF,-,TRBJ2-6,-,TRBV7-9
TGTGCCACCAGCAGGCCTAGCGGGGGACAAGAGACCCAGTACTTC,CATSRPSGGQETQYF,-,TRBJ2-5,TRBD2,TRBV15
TGTGCCAGCAGTCCCACACTAGATGGTGCGGATGAGCAGTTCTTC,CASSPTLDGADEQFF,-,TRBJ2-1,-,TRBV27
TGTGCCAGTAGTGAGGACAGTACCTACGAGCAGTACTTC,CASSEDSTYEQYF,-,TRBJ2-7,-,TRBV19
TGTGCCAGCAGCTTGATTCCGGGACAAACCACAGATACGCAGTATTTT,CASSLIPGQTTDTQYF,-,TRBJ2-3,-,TRBV5-8
TGCAGCGATTCAGATTCCCTTCATGGCTACACCTTC,CSDSDSLHGYTF,-,TRBJ1-2,-,TRBV29-1
TGTGCCAGCAGCCCCCCGGCAGGTGACTCCTACAATGAGCAGTTCTTC,CASSPPAGDSYNEQFF,-,TRBJ2-1,-,TRBV7-9
TGTGCCAGCAGTTTACTATTACAAGAGACCCAGTACTTC,CASSLLLQETQYF,once,TRBJ2-5,-,TRBV28
TGTGCCAGTAATGAGGGGCGAGACTATGGCTACACCTTC,CASNEGRDYGYTF,-,TRBJ1-2,-,TRBV19
TGTGCCAGCACCGTCCGCGGGAGGGTGGATACGCAGTATTTT,CASTVRGRVDTQYF,-,TRBJ2-3,TRBD2,TRBV13
TGTGCCAGCAGCTCAGTGGGCGACTCTGGAAACACCATATATTTT,CASSSVGDSGNTIYF,-,TRBJ1-3,-,TRBV7-9
TGCAGTGCTAGAGATGAGGTGGACTCCTATAATTCACCCCTCCACTTT,CSARDEVDSYNSPLHF,-,TRBJ1-6,-,TRBV20-1
TGTGCCAGCATGGAACTGTGGGACAGGGAGGTGGAGACCCAGTACTTC,CASMELWDREVETQYF,-,TRBJ2-5,TRBD1,TRBV2
TGTGCCAGCAGCCTAACTATTTGGGGTGACGGGGGAGATAATGAAAAACTGTTTTTT,CASSLTIWGDGGDNEKLFF,-,TRBJ1-4,-,TRBV3-1
TGCAGTGCTAGAGAATCAGGAAACAACAAGGCCGAGCAGTACTTC,CSARESGNNKAEQYF,-,TRBJ2-7,-,TRBV20-1
TGTGCCAGCAGTTACTCGAGGTTGACTAGCGGGATTACCTACGAGCAGTACTTC,CASSYSRLTSGITYEQYF,-,TRBJ2-7,TRBD2,TRBV6-5
TGTGCCAGCAGCCTCGGACATTGGGAGTATGGAAACACCATATATTTT,CASSLGHWEYGNTIYF,-,TRBJ1-3,-,TRBV7-2
TGTGCCAGTAGTATTCTTCTGGCGGGTGGGGAGCTGTTTTTT,CASSILLAGGELFF,-,TRBJ2-2,-,TRBV19
TGCGCCAGCAGCTCGGTACAGGGTTACACTGAAGCTTTCTTT,CASSSVQGYTEAFF,-,TRBJ1-1,-,TRBV5-1
TGTGCCAGTAGTATTACAGGGGGCGCGACCGGGGAGCTGTTTTTT,CASSITGGATGELFF,-,TRBJ2-2,TRBD1,TRBV19
TGTGCCAGTGGCCCGGGACTAGCGGGGAAGATTAGCACAGATACGCAGTATTTT,CASGPGLAGKISTDTQYF,-,TRBJ2-3,TRBD2,TRBV19
TGTGCCAGCAGCTACCATTCGGTTGGTGAGACCCAGTACTTC,CASSYHSVGETQYF,-,TRBJ2-5,-,TRBV7-2
TGCGCCAGCAGCCAAGGTGCCTACCGGGAGCAGTTCTTC,CASSQGAYREQFF,-,TRBJ2-1,-,TRBV4-1
TGTGCCAGCAGCCAAGATAGCGATGAGCAGTTCTTC,CASSQDSDEQFF,-,TRBJ2-1,-,TRBV4-2
TGTGCCAGCAGTGAGCCGACTAGCGGCCAAGAGACCCAGTACTTC,CASSEPTSGQETQYF,-,TRBJ2-5,TRBD2,TRBV25-1
TGTGCCAGCAGTTACTACCAAGGGTCCGGGGAGCTGTTTTTT,CASSYYQGSGELFF,-,TRBJ2-2,-,TRBV6-5
TGTGCCAGCACCATGGCACCCGGGAACACTGAAGCTTTCTTT,CASTMAPGNTEAFF,-,TRBJ1-1,-,TRBV5-6
TGCAGCGCCCTACAGTCTAACTATGGCTACACCTTC,CSALQSNYGYTF,-,TRBJ1-2,-,TRBV29-1
TGTGCCAGCAGCTTGGGGCTTAGCGACTACACCGGGGAGCTGTTTTTT,CASSLGLSDYTGELFF,-,TRBJ2-2,-,TRBV7-9
TGTGCCAGCAGCCGCCCGGGACAGGGACTCTACGAGCAGTACTTC,CASSRPGQGLYEQYF,-,TRBJ2-7,TRBD1,TRBV14
TGTGCCAGCAGCCAAGCGCTGGTGACGGTGAACACTGAAGCTTTCTTT,CASSQALVTVNTEAFF,-,TRBJ1-1,-,TRBV14
TGTGCCAGCAGCTTATTGGGGTCGGAGCTCTACTATGGCTACACCTTC,CASSLLGSELYYGYTF,-,TRBJ1-2,-,TRBV7-9
TGTGCCAGCAGCGCCGGTGGCCTGAACACTGAAGCTTTCTTT,CASSAGGLNTEAFF,-,TRBJ1-1,-,TRBV9
TGTGCCAGCAGCCCAAGCTTCGGGACAGCCTATGGCTACACCTTC,CASSPSFGTAYGYTF,-,TRBJ1-2,TRBD1,TRBV14
TGTGCTAGTGAGGGTGAGACTTACGAGCAGTACTTC,CASEGETYEQYF,-,TRBJ2-7,-,TRBV12-5
TGTGCCAGCTCACCCAAAGCAATTGGGGGCCTCTCCTACAATGAGCAGTTCTTC,CASSPKAIGGLSYNEQFF,-,TRBJ2-1,-,TRBV18
TGTGCCAGCAGCCCTCATGGACCCCTCCCGGGAAACATTCAGTACTTC,CASSPHGPLPGNIQYF,-,TRBJ2-4,-,TRBV5-4
TGTGCCAGCAGCTTCCGTCTGATCGGGGGGATGAACACTGAAGCTTTCTTT,CASSFRLIGGMNTEAFF,-,TRBJ1-1,-,TRBV5-4
TGCAGCGTTGTTCCGCCCACGGGGGAGCAGTACTTC,CSVVPPTGEQYF,few,TRBJ2-7,-,TRBV29-1
TGTGCCAGCAGTTCCCGCACCGGGGAGCTGTTTTTT,CASSSRTGELFF,-,TRBJ2-2,-,TRBV12-3/TRBV12-4
TGTGCCAGCAGCGTTTTCGGGATAGGGGCCGGGGAGCTGTTTTTT,CASSVFGIGAGELFF,-,TRBJ2-2,-,TRBV9
TGTGCCAGCTGTATGAGTAGCGGGCTCATAGATGAGCAGTTCTTC,CASCMSSGLIDEQFF,-,TRBJ2-1,TRBD2,TRBV11-2
TGTGCCAGCAGTGAATCTGGCGGGCTAGCGGGAGTCTCCTACGAGCAGTACTTC,CASSESGGLAGVSYEQYF,-,TRBJ2-7,TRBD2,TRBV2
TGTGCCAGCAGCGGGTGGTCCTCCCCTCGAAAGTGGGCCAACGTCCTGACTTTC,CASSGWSSPRKWANVLTF,-,TRBJ2-6,-,TRBV9
TGTGCCAGCAGCTTGCAGCTCTCCTACAATGAGCAGTTCTTC,CASSLQLSYNEQFF,-,TRBJ2-1,-,TRBV7-9
TGTGCCAGCAGTTTAGTAATAGCGGATGAGCAGTTCTTC,CASSLVIADEQFF,-,TRBJ2-1,-,TRBV27
TGTGCCAGCAGTTTAATGGCGGCAGATACGCAGTATTTT,CASSLMAADTQYF,once,TRBJ2-3,-,TRBV27
TGTGCCAGCAGTTTTTGGCCGCCCCTCGAGCAGTACTTC,CASSFWPPLEQYF,-,TRBJ2-7,-,TRBV27
TGTGCCAGCAGTGAATTCGCGGCTGGAAACACCATATATTTT,CASSEFAAGNTIYF,-,TRBJ1-3,-,TRBV9
TGTGCCTGGAGGGTCCCTAGCGGGGGGGCGGATGAGCAGTTCTTC,CAWRVPSGGADEQFF,-,TRBJ2-1,TRBD2,TRBV30
TGTGCCAGTAGTCCAGGGACAGGGCTCGCTGAAGCTTTCTTT,CASSPGTGLAEAFF,-,TRBJ1-1,TRBD1,TRBV19
TGTGCCAGCAGCTTGGGAGCGGGAGCGCCCTCGAGCTCCTACAATGAGCAGTTCTTC,CASSLGAGAPSSSYNEQFF,-,TRBJ2-1,TRBD2,TRBV5-6
TGTGCCTGGGCCAGGGGGGTGGCCGGGGAGCTGTTTTTT,CAWARGVAGELFF,-,TRBJ2-2,-,TRBV30
TGTGCCAGCACCCTAAGAGGACAGGGCATGAACACTGAAGCTTTCTTT,CASTLRGQGMNTEAFF,-,TRBJ1-1,TRBD1,TRBV2
TGTGCCAGCAGCCAATGGGTGACTAGTTCGGCCCCCTACGAGCAGTACTTC,CASSQWVTSSAPYEQYF,-,TRBJ2-7,-,TRBV3-1
TGTGCCAGCACTACGTACGAAAGGGGCTACGAGCAGTACTTC,CASTTYERGYEQYF,-,TRBJ2-7,-,TRBV2
TGTGCCAGCAGCTTGGGGTTTTCACAGGCTGGTCGAGATACGCAGTATTTT,CASSLGFSQAGRDTQYF,-,TRBJ2-3,-,TRBV5-4